The source of this T cell receptor (beta chain) is a study of beta chain features in type 1 diabetes. Whole-study results and caveats: VDJ junctions from patients with type 1 diabetes contained fewer insertions and more deletions. Patients showed naive, central memory and Treg TCRB repertoires that appeared more similar than those of healthy donors.

This clone was picked up a small number of times. Its antigen is unknown. Over 95% purity was reached by all sorted populations. The CDR3 length is 13 residues. The germline V gene encodes CDR1 ENHRY and CDR2 SYGVKD. With 9 bases clipped from V and 10 bases from J, the junction kept 6 bases outside the gene matches. Reverse transcription of all isolated RNA meant that expressed TCRB transcripts were sequenced. It was found that naive, central memory and regulatory T cell samples averaged roughly 3.5 million reads. Only in-frame clones appear in the TCRdb table, and some are missing; sequencing was by immunoSEQ multiplex PCR. This table holds under 950,000 clones, roughly 17% found once.

The chain couples TRBV10-3 to TRBJ2-1; 13 bases are shared with TRBD2. The sequenced material came from naive CD4+ T cells from blood. The source is a woman between 18 and 29 years old in good health. The CDR3 region is CAIGLAGASEQFF. The CDR3 DNA reads as TGTGCCATAGGACTAGCGGGAGCGAGCGAGCAGTTCTTC.